Listed below are T cell receptor beta chains from one sample, sequenced in a study of OX40 agonist ivuxolimab in advanced cancers. The protocol was immunoSEQ multiplex PCR, while the TCRdb copy is restricted to in-frame clones and leaves out a portion. The sample has 65,000 to 80,000 clones; approximately 92% are singletons. The sequences come from CD4+ or CD8+ T cells sorted from blood, collected in a trial of the OX40 agonist ivuxolimab. Receptors originate from an adult with an advanced solid tumor such as melanoma, head and neck, liver or kidney cancer. The CDR3 runs from the conserved cysteine through the conserved F or W. A D gene is named only where the DNA matches it firmly. A clone size is listed for some rows: how often the clone was seen (once, few, many), or a class if it is expanded.

size	J	D	V	DNA	CDR3
-	TRBJ2-7	TRBD2	TRBV10-3	TGTGCCATCGACTCACGGGGACTAGGCTACGAGCAGTACTTC	CAIDSRGLGYEQYF
-	TRBJ2-2	-	TRBV4-2	TGTGCCAGCAGCCAAGATCTGTCCGGGGAGCTGTTTTTT	CASSQDLSGELFF
once	TRBJ1-2	TRBD1	TRBV18	TGTGCCAGCTCACCCCTTACAGGGGTGGATGGCTACACCTTC	CASSPLTGVDGYTF
-	TRBJ1-1	TRBD1	TRBV6-1	TGTGCCAGCAGTGCTCAGGGGGTGAACACTGAAGCTTTCTTT	CASSAQGVNTEAFF
-	TRBJ2-5	-	TRBV30	TGTGCCTGGGGGAAAGGGGGGGAACAAGAGACCCAGTACTTC	CAWGKGGEQETQYF
-	TRBJ2-3	TRBD1	TRBV19	TGTGCCAGTAGTCCCTGGGACAGGGGGCCGGATACGCAGTATTTT	CASSPWDRGPDTQYF
-	TRBJ1-4	TRBD1	TRBV7-2	TGTGCCAGCAGCAGCCTCGGACAGGGGGGTGAAAAACTGTTTTTT	CASSSLGQGGEKLFF
once	TRBJ1-5	-	TRBV10-3	TGTGCCATCAGTGATTTCACAGACCAGCCCCAGCATTTT	CAISDFTDQPQHF
-	TRBJ1-5	-	TRBV7-6	TGTGCCAGCAGCCCCACGGGGGCTAGCAATCAGCCCCAGCATTTT	CASSPTGASNQPQHF
-	TRBJ2-3	-	TRBV6-5	TGTGCCAGCAGTTACTCGTGGGCCCGCGAGGATACGCAGTATTTT	CASSYSWAREDTQYF
-	TRBJ2-2	-	TRBV4-2	TGTGCCAGCAGCCAAGAATCTGGCTCCTTAAACACCGGGGAGCTGTTTTTT	CASSQESGSLNTGELFF
-	TRBJ2-7	TRBD2	TRBV7-7	TGTGCTAGCAGCTCGCAAAAGACTAGCGGGTTCTCCTACGAGCAGTACTTC	CASSSQKTSGFSYEQYF
-	TRBJ2-2	TRBD2	TRBV7-2	TGTGCCAGCAGCCGGCTAGGCCTAGCGGCGAACACCGGGGAGCTGTTTTTT	CASSRLGLAANTGELFF
-	TRBJ2-2	-	TRBV5-1	TGCGCCAGCAACGAGGGATTGGCCGGGGAGCTGTTTTTT	CASNEGLAGELFF
-	TRBJ1-4	-	TRBV27	TGTGCCAGCAGTTTAGGGCAGGGGAATGAAAAACTGTTTTTT	CASSLGQGNEKLFF
-	TRBJ2-1	-	TRBV4-2	TGTGCCAGCAGCCAAGCGGGGTCAGGGGAGAATGAGCAGTTCTTC	CASSQAGSGENEQFF
once	TRBJ1-3	-	TRBV28	TGTGCCAGCTTTGGGCCAAACACCATATATTTT	CASFGPNTIYF
-	TRBJ2-3	-	TRBV29-1	TGCAGCGTTGAAGGGGGGCGGCTTGCGGGAGAACGTGGAGATACGCAGTATTTT	CSVEGGRLAGERGDTQYF
-	TRBJ1-5	TRBD1	TRBV28	TGTGCCAGCAGTCACCGACAGGGGGATCAGCCCCAGCATTTT	CASSHRQGDQPQHF
-	TRBJ2-5	-	TRBV5-1	TGCGCCAGCAGCTTTGATCAAGAGACCCAGTACTTC	CASSFDQETQYF
-	TRBJ2-2	-	TRBV21-1	TGTGCCAGCAGCAAAGGGGGGGAATGGCCCGGGGAGCTGTTTTTT	CASSKGGEWPGELFF
-	TRBJ2-3	-	TRBV5-6	TGTGCCAGCAGCTCGAGGAGGGGGAACACAGATACGCAGTATTTT	CASSSRRGNTDTQYF
-	TRBJ2-3	-	TRBV5-1	TGCGCCAGCAGCTTGTCAAGCACAGATACGCAGTATTTT	CASSLSSTDTQYF
few	TRBJ2-7	-	TRBV1	TGCACCAGCAGCCCTCCTGCGGGTAGCGGGCGTATCGTTCAATACGAGCAGTACTTC	CTSSPPAGSGRIVQYEQYF
-	TRBJ2-2	-	TRBV18	TGTGCCAGCTCACCAGAACAGGGTGTCACCGGGGAGCTGTTTTTT	CASSPEQGVTGELFF
once	TRBJ2-5	TRBD2	TRBV2	TGTGCCAGCAGCGCCACTAGCGGGGAGGGAGAAGAGACCCAGTACTTC	CASSATSGEGEETQYF
-	TRBJ1-5	TRBD1	TRBV7-2	TGTGCCAGCAGCTTAGCCGGGACAGGGGGCAATCAGCCCCAGCATTTT	CASSLAGTGGNQPQHF
-	TRBJ2-7	-	TRBV5-4	TGTGCCAGCGCGACTACCAGGAGACCCTACGAGCAGTACTTC	CASATTRRPYEQYF
-	TRBJ2-1	-	TRBV2	TGTGCCAGCAGTGAGCGGGGACAGTACAATGAGCAGTTCTTC	CASSERGQYNEQFF